The source of this TCR beta chain is a study of shared clonotypes between healthy human individuals. Deep-level running was used for the assay. Clones were sequenced by immunoSEQ multiplex PCR, and TCRdb holds only the in-frame ones, with some missing. The sample yields roughly 2.4 million clones, approximately 96% seen once. This CDR3 is built from 13 residues. CDR1 is GTSNPN and CDR2 is SVGIG in the germline V gene (reference sequence). Trimming left V 0 bases short and J 4 bases short, with 9 bases between. A word on this clone: At the DNA level, this CDR3 is encoded by other sequences in the same sample as well.

The receptor comes from a man aged 18 to 35 in good health. Sequencing was done on a sample of naive CD4+ T cells sorted from blood. Subset of the sample: CD45RA+ positively selected. The chain carries TRBV30 and TRBJ2-5; no clear D gene. The CDR3 protein is CAWSVRLGETQYF. The CDR3, as DNA: TGTGCCTGGAGTGTTAGGCTTGGAGAGACCCAGTACTTC.